A single sample gave rise to the 32 T cell receptor beta chains below, sequenced in a study of OX40 agonist ivuxolimab in advanced cancers. Clones were read by immunoSEQ multiplex PCR, and TCRdb kept only the in-frame ones, dropping some. The sample records tens of thousands of clones, approximately 83% being singletons. Sequences were derived from CD4+ or CD8+ T cells sorted from blood, sampled in a trial of the OX40 agonist ivuxolimab. The receptors were gathered from an adult with an advanced solid tumor such as melanoma, head and neck, liver or kidney cancer.

The chain carries TRBV7-2 and TRBJ2-1; 13 bases are shared with TRBD2. The CDR3 contains 15 residues. Germline V gene sequence: CDR1 SGHTA, CDR2 FQGNSA. V dropped 5 bases and J dropped 5; count of bases not matched to a gene: 3. The CDR3 here is CASSPGLAGDNEQFF. CDR3 sequence (DNA): TGTGCCAGCAGCCCTGGACTAGCGGGGGACAATGAGCAGTTCTTC.

The CDR3 protein is CSAGWLAEAFF. The DNA for the CDR3 is TGCAGCGCAGGTTGGCTCGCTGAAGCTTTCTTT. The rearrangement links TRBV29-1 to TRBJ1-1, with unresolved D. The V end was cut by 7 bases, the J end by 6 bases, with 12 bases between. Germline V gene data show CDR1 as SQVTM and CDR2 as ANQGSEA. This CDR3 is 11 amino acids long.

V gene TRBV18 combines with J gene TRBJ2-5, with 7 positions matching TRBD1. The CDR3 extends over 14 amino acids. V lost 4 bases to trimming and J lost 5 bases; unmatched junction nucleotides: 7. CDR1 and CDR2 (germline): KGHSH, LQKENI. The CDR3 DNA reads as TGTGCCAGCTCACTTCGGACAGGCCCCGAGACCCAGTACTTC. This codes for CASSLRTGPETQYF.

The rearrangement uses TRBV6-6 and TRBJ2-1, with TRBD2 identical over 11 bases. The CDR3 has 15 amino acids. V was pared by 0 bases and J by 8 bases, with 3 bases of the junction left unmatched. Germline CDR1 MNHNY, CDR2 SVGAGI (reference sequence). The CDR3 nucleotides read TGTGCCAGCAGTTACTCGGGACTAGCGGCATATGAGCAGTTCTTC. The encoded protein is CASSYSGLAAYEQFF.

The rearrangement links TRBV4-3 to TRBJ2-1; a weak D match, TRBD2 (6 bases). V lost 3 bases, J lost 2 bases, and 17 bases lay in between. The CDR3 spans 17 residues. The germline CDR1 and CDR2 sequences are LGHNA and YSLEER. CDR3 DNA sequence: TGCGCCAGCAGCCACCTCAAGCCGGGAGTGACCTACAATGAGCAGTTCTTC. Translating it yields CASSHLKPGVTYNEQFF.

The chain employs TRBV5-1 and TRBJ1-5, with 9 bases fitting TRBD1. The CDR3 runs to 17 residues. CDR1 is SGHRS, CDR2 YFSETQ, per germline. V dropped 4 bases and J dropped 0; count of bases not matched to a gene: 8. The CDR3 protein is CASSPGQGRFSNQPQHF. CDR3 DNA sequence: TGCGCCAGCAGCCCCGGACAGGGGAGGTTTAGCAATCAGCCCCAGCATTTT. The whole variable domain, filled in from reference TRBV5-1 and TRBJ1-5, reads KAGVTQTPRYLIKTRGQQVTLSCSPISGHRSVSWYQQTPGQGLQFLFEYFSETQRNKGNFPGRFSGRQFSNSRSEMNVSTLELGDSALYLCASSPGQGRFSNQPQHFGDGTRLSIL.

The chain joins TRBV29-1 to TRBJ2-3; possibly TRBD2 for D (5 bases). This CDR3 has 11 amino acids. Germline CDR1 and CDR2: SQVTM and ANQGSEA. V lost 4 bases, J lost 8 bases, and 10 bases lay in between. CDR3 nucleotides: TGCAGCGTTGGGCGGGCCGGTACGCAGTATTTT. The encoded protein is CSVGRAGTQYF.

The chain joins TRBV27 to TRBJ2-7, with 10 positions matching TRBD2. V dropped 4 bases and J dropped 7; count of bases not matched to a gene: 13. CDR1 MNHEY and CDR2 SMNVEV come from the germline V gene (reference sequence). The CDR3 length is 16 residues. The CDR3 DNA sequence: TGTGCCAGCAGTTCCAGGGGTAGCGGGAGGTCTAAGGAGCAGTACTTC. Protein sequence: CASSSRGSGRSKEQYF.

This sequence joins TRBV6-5 and TRBJ1-5; no clear D gene. Per germline, CDR1 MNHEY and CDR2 SVGAGI. This CDR3 is 16 amino acids long. With 4 bases removed from V and 2 bases from J, the gap between germline ends came to 15 bases. This CDR3 reads CASSSRQAKGNQPQHF. CDR3 nucleotide sequence: TGTGCCAGCAGTTCAAGGCAAGCCAAGGGCAATCAGCCCCAGCATTTT.

V is TRBV27 and J is TRBJ2-6; TRBD1 matches 11 bases. CDR1 and CDR2 (germline): MNHEY, SMNVEV (reference sequence). The CDR3 extends over 18 amino acids. V lost 5 bases to trimming and J lost 3 bases; unmatched junction nucleotides: 9. For the CDR3, the DNA is TGTGCCAGCAGTGCCTACGGACAGGGGGCGTATGGGGCCAACGTCCTGACTTTC. Translated: CASSAYGQGAYGANVLTF.

This rearrangement joins TRBV6-5 to TRBJ1-5; D possibly corresponds to TRBD1 (5 bases). The CDR3 runs to 14 residues. V lost 5 bases and J lost 2, with 10 bases in between. CDR1 and CDR2 (germline): MNHEY, SVGAGI. The CDR3 DNA sequence: TGTGCCAGCAGTCCCTGGGGGGGCAATCAGCCCCAGCATTTT. Its translation is CASSPWGGNQPQHF.

The rearrangement joins TRBV6-6 to TRBJ1-1; D remains unclear. The CDR3 runs to 12 residues. V lost 10 bases, J lost 4 bases, and 13 bases lay in between. CDR1 MNHNY and CDR2 SVGAGI come from the germline V gene (reference sequence). The DNA of the CDR3 is TGTGCCACCCTCGACCGTCCCACTGAAGCTTTCTTT. It specifies CATLDRPTEAFF.

Points on this clone: Other nucleotide sequences in the sample specify the same CDR3. V usage is TRBV27 and J usage is TRBJ2-5; 8 bases match TRBD1. CDR3 length: 15 residues. Looked up from germline, CDR1 is MNHEY and CDR2 is SMNVEV (reference sequence). Germline trimming cut 2 bases from V and 5 bases from J; bases unmatched to any gene: 7. The CDR3 is CASSLGQGARETQYF. DNA for the CDR3: TGTGCCAGCAGTTTAGGTCAGGGGGCTCGGGAGACCCAGTACTTC.

J is TRBJ1-2 and V is TRBV6-5; D might be TRBD1 (5 bases). This CDR3 is built from 11 residues. Per germline, CDR1 MNHEY and CDR2 SVGAGI. CDR3 residues: CASLGEGGYTF. The CDR3 DNA follows: TGTGCTTCTTTGGGGGAGGGCGGCTACACCTTC.

J is TRBJ2-7 and V is TRBV7-3, with TRBD2 matching 10 bases. The V gene end was trimmed by 5 bases and the J gene end by 6 bases; junction bases not matched to a gene: 7. CDR1 and CDR2 from the germline V gene are SGHTA and FQGTGA. The CDR3 covers 14 residues. CDR3 nucleotides: TGTGCCAGCAGCCTCAGACCTAGCGGGGGCGAGCAGTACTTC. Residues: CASSLRPSGGEQYF.

V usage is TRBV6-6 and J usage is TRBJ2-3; TRBD2 matches at 7 bases. The CDR3 is 15 residues long. Germline CDR1 is MNHNY and CDR2 is SVGAGI (reference sequence). Germline trimming cut 4 bases from V and 4 bases from J; bases unmatched to any gene: 8. As DNA, the CDR3 is TGTGCCAGCAGTTTTCGAGGGAGGGAATCAGATACGCAGTATTTT. Protein sequence: CASSFRGRESDTQYF.

This clone occurred a few times. The chain has TRBV5-6 and TRBJ2-2, with a weak D call TRBD1 (5 bases). This CDR3 has 16 amino acids. Germline V gene sequence: CDR1 SGHDT, CDR2 YYEEEE. V lost 2 bases to trimming and J lost 1 base, with 12 bases between them. The DNA of the CDR3 is TGTGCCAGCAGCTTATACAGGATAAAGAACACCGGGGAGCTGTTTTTT. Translating it yields CASSLYRIKNTGELFF.

V is TRBV10-3 and J is TRBJ2-5; D not certain. V lost 0 bases, J lost 5 bases, and 4 bases lay in between. The CDR3 spans 12 residues. From germline, CDR1 is ENHRY and CDR2 SYGVKD. The CDR3 spells CAISESGETQYF. The CDR3, as DNA: TGTGCCATCAGTGAGTCGGGGGAGACCCAGTACTTC.

This clone was counted only a few times. The chain employs TRBV7-2 and TRBJ1-5; D perhaps matches TRBD1 (6 bases). The CDR3 length is 13 residues. V shed 3 bases and J shed 7 bases, with 10 bases lying between them. Germline V gene data show CDR1 as SGHTA and CDR2 as FQGNSA. The CDR3 loop reads CASSLEGVQPQHF. The CDR3 DNA sequence: TGTGCCAGCAGCTTGGAGGGGGTACAGCCCCAGCATTTT.

This sequence joins TRBV6-5 and TRBJ2-7; D not resolved. In germline, CDR1 is MNHEY, CDR2 SVGAGI. This CDR3 region has 14 residues. Trimming shortened V by 2 bases and J by 2 bases, and 10 bases separated the two germline ends. The CDR3 is CASSYRSTTYEQYF. CDR3 coding DNA: TGTGCCAGCAGTTACAGGTCCACGACCTACGAGCAGTACTTC.

The V gene is TRBV12-5, the J gene TRBJ2-1, with 15 bases aligning to TRBD2. This CDR3 contains 16 residues. V was pared by 5 bases and J by 8 bases, with 7 bases of the junction left unmatched. Per germline, CDR1 LGHNT and CDR2 FRNRAP. The CDR3 bases are TGTGCTAGTGGTGCGGGGACTAGCGGGAGGCACGATGAGCAGTTCTTC. Amino acid sequence: CASGAGTSGRHDEQFF.

The chain combines TRBV19 with TRBJ1-4, with D tentatively TRBD1 (6 bases). Trimming removed 5 bases at V and 6 bases at J, with 28 bases between. Germline V gene data show CDR1 as LNHDA and CDR2 as SQIVND (reference sequence). The CDR3 has 19 amino acids. In DNA, the CDR3 is TGTGCCAGTAGTTCCGTTAACTTCTGGGGGCGCCTCTTTGATGAAAAACTGTTTTTT. As protein: CASSSVNFWGRLFDEKLFF.

This clone was recorded at least ten times. The genes are TRBV10-3 and TRBJ1-1; possible D gene TRBD1, 5 bases. CDR3 length equals 14 residues. Per the germline V gene, CDR1 is ENHRY and CDR2 is SYGVKD. Trimming took 5 bases from V and 1 from J, leaving 11 bases between them. Here the CDR3 DNA reads TGTGCCATCAGTACACAGGAGGGGAACACTGAAGCTTTCTTT. The encoded protein is CAISTQEGNTEAFF.

The chain recombines TRBV27 with TRBJ1-4, with 9 positions matching TRBD1. The CDR3 length is 15 residues. The trim removed 5 bases at V and 4 bases at J, leaving 5 bases unmatched. The germline CDR1 and CDR2 sequences are MNHEY and SMNVEV (reference sequence). CDR3 region: CASSPQGAGNEKLFF. In nucleotides, the CDR3 is TGTGCCAGCAGTCCACAGGGGGCAGGTAATGAAAAACTGTTTTTT.

This chain connects TRBV6-5 to TRBJ2-7, with 9 bases aligning to TRBD1. This CDR3 comprises 13 residues. J gave up 2 bases and V 8 bases, and 4 bases lay outside the gene matches. CDR1 is MNHEY, CDR2 SVGAGI, per germline. The CDR3 bases are TGTGCCAGCCGGGACAGGGACCCCTACGAGCAGTACTTC. Translating gives CASRDRDPYEQYF.

The chain recombines TRBV15 with TRBJ2-7; 7 positions agree with TRBD1. This CDR3 has 14 amino acids. The germline CDR1 and CDR2 sequences are LNHNV and YYDKDF (reference sequence). J gave up 4 bases and V 5 bases, and 8 bases lay outside the gene matches. CDR3 bases: TGTGCCACCAGCGCTTACAGGGGAGCGTACGAGCAGTACTTC. It codes for CATSAYRGAYEQYF.

The genes are TRBV19 and TRBJ2-1; 8 bases agree with TRBD1. J lost 6 bases, V lost 0 bases, and 1 base had no gene match. The CDR3 contains 14 residues. Germline V gene data show CDR1 as LNHDA and CDR2 as SQIVND (reference sequence). The CDR3 DNA reads as TGTGCCAGTAGTATAGATCAGGGGGCCAATGAGCAGTTCTTC. Protein product: CASSIDQGANEQFF.

This clone was detected a few times. The rearrangement joins TRBV5-6 to TRBJ1-2, with D possibly matching TRBD1 (5 bases). Looked up from germline, CDR1 is SGHDT and CDR2 is YYEEEE. V lost 3 bases to trimming and J lost 3 bases, with 15 bases between them. CDR3 length: 15 residues. This CDR3 reads CASSSQDSRYYGYTF. CDR3 sequence (DNA): TGTGCCAGCAGCTCCCAAGACAGTCGCTACTATGGCTACACCTTC.

The table lists this clone with a count of one. The chain recombines TRBV11-1 with TRBJ1-1, with a weak D call TRBD1 (6 bases). The germline V gene has CDR1 SGHAT and CDR2 FQDESV (reference sequence). With 3 bases removed from V and 4 bases from J, the gap between germline ends came to 18 bases. CDR3 length: 16 amino acids. CDR3 sequence (DNA): TGTGCCAGCAGCTTCCGACAAAGGGGGTATGTCACTGAAGCTTTCTTT. Amino acid sequence: CASSFRQRGYVTEAFF.

The genes are TRBV7-9 and TRBJ1-2; D may be TRBD1 (5 bases). The CDR3 runs 15 residues. CDR1 SEHNR and CDR2 FQNEAQ come from the germline V gene (reference sequence). V lost 5 bases to trimming and J lost 8 bases, with 21 bases between them. The CDR3 bases are TGTGCCAGCAGCCGAAGCGGACAAGGGAAAGGCGGCTACACCTTC. Its translation is CASSRSGQGKGGYTF.

V is TRBV1 and J is TRBJ1-1; the table calls TRBD1, which could not be checked here. TRBV1 is a documented pseudogene. The CDR3 has 14 residues. The CDR3, as DNA: TGCACCAGCAGCCAAATTGCGGACAGGGAGAGGTCTTTCTTT. It is translated as CTSSQIADRERSFF.

V is TRBV11-3 and J is TRBJ1-6; 10 bases match TRBD1. The CDR3 is 15 residues long. Unmatched junction bases numbered 7, after V lost 5 bases and J lost 9 bases. Germline V lookup: CDR1 SGHNT, CDR2 YENEEA. The chain's CDR3 is CASSTGTGDGSPLHF. CDR3 in DNA: TGTGCCAGCAGCACCGGGACAGGGGATGGTTCACCCCTCCACTTT.